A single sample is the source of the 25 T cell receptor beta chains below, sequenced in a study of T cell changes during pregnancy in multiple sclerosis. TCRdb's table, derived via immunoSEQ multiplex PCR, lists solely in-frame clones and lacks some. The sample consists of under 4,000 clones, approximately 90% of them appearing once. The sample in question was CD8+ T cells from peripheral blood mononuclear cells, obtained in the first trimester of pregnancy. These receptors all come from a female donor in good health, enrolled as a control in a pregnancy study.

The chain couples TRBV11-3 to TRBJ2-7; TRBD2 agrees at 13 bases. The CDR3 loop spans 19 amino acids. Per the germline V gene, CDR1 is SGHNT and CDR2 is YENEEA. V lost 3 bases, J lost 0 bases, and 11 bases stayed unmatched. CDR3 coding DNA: TGTGCCAGCAGCTTGTGGACTAGCGGGAGAGGGCCGAGCTCCTACGAGCAGTACTTC. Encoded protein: CASSLWTSGRGPSSYEQYF.

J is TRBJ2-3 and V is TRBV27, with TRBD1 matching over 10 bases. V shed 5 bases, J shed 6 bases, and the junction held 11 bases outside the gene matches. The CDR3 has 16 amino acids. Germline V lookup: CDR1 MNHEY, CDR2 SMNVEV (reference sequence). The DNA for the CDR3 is TGTGCCAGCAGTCCCCTCGGACAGGGGGGCTCGGATACGCAGTATTTT. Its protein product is CASSPLGQGGSDTQYF.

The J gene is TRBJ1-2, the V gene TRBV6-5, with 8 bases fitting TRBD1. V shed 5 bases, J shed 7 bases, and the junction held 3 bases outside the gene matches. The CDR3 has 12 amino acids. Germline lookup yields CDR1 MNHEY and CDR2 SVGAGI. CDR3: CASSMQGAGYTF. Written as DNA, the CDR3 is TGTGCCAGCAGTATGCAGGGGGCTGGCTACACCTTC.

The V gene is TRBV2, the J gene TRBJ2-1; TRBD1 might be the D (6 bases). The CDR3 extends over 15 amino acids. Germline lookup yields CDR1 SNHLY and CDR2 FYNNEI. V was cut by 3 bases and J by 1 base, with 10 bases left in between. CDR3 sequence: CASSDWGPSYNEQFF. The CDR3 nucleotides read TGTGCCAGCAGTGACTGGGGGCCTTCCTACAATGAGCAGTTCTTC.

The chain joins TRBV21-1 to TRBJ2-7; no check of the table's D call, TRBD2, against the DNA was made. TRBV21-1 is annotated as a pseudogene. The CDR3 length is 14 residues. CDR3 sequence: CASSVSTYSYEQYF. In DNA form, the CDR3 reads TGTGCCAGCAGCGTAAGCACTTACTCCTACGAGCAGTACTTC.

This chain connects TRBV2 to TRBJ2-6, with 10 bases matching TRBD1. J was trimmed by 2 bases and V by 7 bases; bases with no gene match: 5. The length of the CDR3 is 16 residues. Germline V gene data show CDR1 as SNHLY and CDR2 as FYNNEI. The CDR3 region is CASNSGQGAGANVLTF. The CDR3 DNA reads TGTGCCAGCAACAGTGGACAGGGGGCTGGGGCCAACGTCCTGACTTTC.

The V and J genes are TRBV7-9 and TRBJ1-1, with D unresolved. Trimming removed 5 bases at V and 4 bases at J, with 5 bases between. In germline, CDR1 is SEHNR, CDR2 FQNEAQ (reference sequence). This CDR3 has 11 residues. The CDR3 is CASSPGTEAFF. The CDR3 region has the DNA TGTGCCAGCAGCCCGGGCACTGAAGCTTTCTTT.

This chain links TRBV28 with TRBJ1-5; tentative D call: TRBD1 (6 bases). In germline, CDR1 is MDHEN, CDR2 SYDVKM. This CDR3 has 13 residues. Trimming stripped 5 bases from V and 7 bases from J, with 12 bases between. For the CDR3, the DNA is TGTGCCAGCAGTAGGGGGGGAAGACAGCCCCAGCATTTT. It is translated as CASSRGGRQPQHF. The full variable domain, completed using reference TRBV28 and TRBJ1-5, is DVKVTQSSRYLVKRTGEKVFLECVQDMDHENMFWYRQDPGLGLRLIYFSYDVKMKEKGDIPEGYSVSREKKERFSLILESASTNQTSMYLCASSRGGRQPQHFGDGTRLSIL.

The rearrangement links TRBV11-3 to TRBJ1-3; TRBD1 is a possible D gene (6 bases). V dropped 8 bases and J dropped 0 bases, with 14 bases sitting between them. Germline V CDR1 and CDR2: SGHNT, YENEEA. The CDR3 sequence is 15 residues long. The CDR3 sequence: CASGKTGPSGNTIYF. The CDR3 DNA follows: TGTGCCAGCGGAAAAACAGGGCCCTCTGGAAACACCATATATTTT.

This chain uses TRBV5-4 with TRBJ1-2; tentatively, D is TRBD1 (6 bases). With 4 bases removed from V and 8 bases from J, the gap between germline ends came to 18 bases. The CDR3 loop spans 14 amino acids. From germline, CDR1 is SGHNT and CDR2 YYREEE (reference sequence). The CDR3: CASSPDRGAAGYTF. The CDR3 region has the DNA TGTGCCAGCAGCCCGGATCGGGGGGCAGCCGGCTACACCTTC.

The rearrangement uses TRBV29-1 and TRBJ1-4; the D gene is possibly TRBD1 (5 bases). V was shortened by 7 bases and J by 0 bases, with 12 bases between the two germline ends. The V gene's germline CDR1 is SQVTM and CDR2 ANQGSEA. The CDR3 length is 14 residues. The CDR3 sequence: CSASPTATNEKLFF. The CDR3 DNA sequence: TGCAGCGCTTCACCGACAGCAACTAATGAAAAACTGTTTTTT.

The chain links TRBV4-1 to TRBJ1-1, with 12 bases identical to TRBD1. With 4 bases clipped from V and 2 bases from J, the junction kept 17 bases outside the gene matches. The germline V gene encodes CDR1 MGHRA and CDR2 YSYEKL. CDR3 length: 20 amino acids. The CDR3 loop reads CASSPRAGTGGAFFNTEAFF. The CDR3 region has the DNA TGCGCCAGCAGCCCGAGAGCCGGGACAGGGGGCGCATTTTTTAACACTGAAGCTTTCTTT.

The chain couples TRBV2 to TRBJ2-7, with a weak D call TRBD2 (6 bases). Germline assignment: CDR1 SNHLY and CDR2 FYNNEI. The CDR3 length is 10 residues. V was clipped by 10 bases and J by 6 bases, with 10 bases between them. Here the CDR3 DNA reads TGTGCCACCCTTAGCGGCGAGCAGTACTTC. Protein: CATLSGEQYF. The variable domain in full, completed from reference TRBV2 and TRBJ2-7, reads EPEVTQTPSHQVTQMGQEVILRCVPISNHLYFYWYRQILGQKVEFLVSFYNNEISEKSEIFDDQFSVERPDGSNFTLKIRSTKLEDSAMYFCATLSGEQYFGPGTRLTVT.

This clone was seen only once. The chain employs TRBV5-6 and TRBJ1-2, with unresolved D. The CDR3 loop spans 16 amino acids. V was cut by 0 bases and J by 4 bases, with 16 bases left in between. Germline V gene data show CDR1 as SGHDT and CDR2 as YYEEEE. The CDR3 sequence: CASSLASPGPLYGYTF. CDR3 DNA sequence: TGTGCCAGCAGCTTGGCCAGCCCAGGCCCCCTCTATGGCTACACCTTC. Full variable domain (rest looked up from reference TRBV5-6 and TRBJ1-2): DAGVTQSPTHLIKTRGQQVTLRCSPKSGHDTVSWYQQALGQGPQFIFQYYEEEERQRGNFPDRFSGHQFPNYSSELNVNALLLGDSALYLCASSLASPGPLYGYTFGSGTRLTVV.

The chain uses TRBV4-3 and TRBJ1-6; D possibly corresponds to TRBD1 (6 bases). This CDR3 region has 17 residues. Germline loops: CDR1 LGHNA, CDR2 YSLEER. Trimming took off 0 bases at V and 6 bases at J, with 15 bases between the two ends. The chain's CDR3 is CASSQDPAGAGNSPLHF. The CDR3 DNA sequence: TGCGCCAGCAGCCAAGATCCGGCAGGGGCGGGTAATTCACCCCTCCACTTT.

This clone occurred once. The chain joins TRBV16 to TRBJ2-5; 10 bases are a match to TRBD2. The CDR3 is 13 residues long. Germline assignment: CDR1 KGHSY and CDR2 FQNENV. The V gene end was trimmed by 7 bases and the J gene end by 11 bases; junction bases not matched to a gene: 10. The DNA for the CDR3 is TGTGCCAGCAAGCCACTAGCGGGGCCCACGCAGTACTTC. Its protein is CASKPLAGPTQYF.

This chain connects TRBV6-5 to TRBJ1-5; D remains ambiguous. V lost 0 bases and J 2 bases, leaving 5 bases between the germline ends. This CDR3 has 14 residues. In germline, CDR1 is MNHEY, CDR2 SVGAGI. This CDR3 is CASSYSERNQPQHF. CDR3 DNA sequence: TGTGCCAGCAGTTACTCGGAGCGCAATCAGCCCCAGCATTTT.

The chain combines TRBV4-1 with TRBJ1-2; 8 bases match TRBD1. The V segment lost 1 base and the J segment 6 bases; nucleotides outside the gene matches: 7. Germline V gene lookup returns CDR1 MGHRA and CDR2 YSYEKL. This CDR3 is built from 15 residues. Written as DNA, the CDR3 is TGCGCCAGCAGCCAAGGGACAGGGAGCTGGGATGGCTACACCTTC. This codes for CASSQGTGSWDGYTF.

The CDR3 reads CASSQEILRGGADTQYF. The CDR3, as DNA: TGCGCCAGCAGCCAAGAAATCCTACGGGGGGGTGCAGATACGCAGTATTTT. The chain links TRBV4-3 to TRBJ2-3; 8 bases map to TRBD2. Trimming cost V 0 bases and J 4 bases; bases outside gene matches: 9. This CDR3 contains 17 residues. Germline CDR1 and CDR2: LGHNA and YSLEER.

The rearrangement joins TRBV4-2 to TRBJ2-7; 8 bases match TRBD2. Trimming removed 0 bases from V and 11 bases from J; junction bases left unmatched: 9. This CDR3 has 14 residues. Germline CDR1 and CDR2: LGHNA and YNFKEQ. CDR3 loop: CASSQDTSSGLEYF. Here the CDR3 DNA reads TGTGCCAGCAGCCAAGATACGTCTAGCGGGCTGGAGTACTTC.

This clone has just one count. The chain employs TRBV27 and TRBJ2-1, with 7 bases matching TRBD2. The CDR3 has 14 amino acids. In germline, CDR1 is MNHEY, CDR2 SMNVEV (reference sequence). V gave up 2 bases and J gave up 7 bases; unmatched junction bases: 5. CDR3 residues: CASSLAGVVNEQFF. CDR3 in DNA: TGTGCCAGCAGTTTAGCGGGAGTGGTGAATGAGCAGTTCTTC.

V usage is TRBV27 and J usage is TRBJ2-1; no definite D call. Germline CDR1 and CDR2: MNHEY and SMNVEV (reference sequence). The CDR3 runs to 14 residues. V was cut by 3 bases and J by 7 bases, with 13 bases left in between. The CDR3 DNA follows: TGTGCCAGCAGTTTGGGCTCGGCCGGAAATGAGCAGTTCTTC. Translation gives CASSLGSAGNEQFF.

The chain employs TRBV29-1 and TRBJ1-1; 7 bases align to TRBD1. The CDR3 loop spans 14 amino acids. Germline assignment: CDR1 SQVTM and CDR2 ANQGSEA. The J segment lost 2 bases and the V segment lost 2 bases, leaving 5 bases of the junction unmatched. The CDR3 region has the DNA TGCAGCGTTGAACCAGACAGGGCCAACACTGAAGCTTTCTTT. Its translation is CSVEPDRANTEAFF.

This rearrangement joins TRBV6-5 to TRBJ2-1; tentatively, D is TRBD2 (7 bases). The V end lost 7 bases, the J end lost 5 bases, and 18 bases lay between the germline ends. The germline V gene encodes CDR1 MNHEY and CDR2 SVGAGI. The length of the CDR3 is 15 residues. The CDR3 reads CASTTEGGRDNEQFF. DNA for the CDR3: TGTGCCAGCACCACGGAGGGGGGGCGGGACAATGAGCAGTTCTTC.

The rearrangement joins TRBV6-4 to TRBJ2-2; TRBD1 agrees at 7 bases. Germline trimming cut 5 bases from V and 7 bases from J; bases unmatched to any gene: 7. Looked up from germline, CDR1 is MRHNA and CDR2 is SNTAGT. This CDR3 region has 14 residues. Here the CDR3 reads CASSPTGDGGELFF. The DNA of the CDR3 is TGTGCCAGCAGTCCCACAGGGGACGGCGGGGAGCTGTTTTTT.